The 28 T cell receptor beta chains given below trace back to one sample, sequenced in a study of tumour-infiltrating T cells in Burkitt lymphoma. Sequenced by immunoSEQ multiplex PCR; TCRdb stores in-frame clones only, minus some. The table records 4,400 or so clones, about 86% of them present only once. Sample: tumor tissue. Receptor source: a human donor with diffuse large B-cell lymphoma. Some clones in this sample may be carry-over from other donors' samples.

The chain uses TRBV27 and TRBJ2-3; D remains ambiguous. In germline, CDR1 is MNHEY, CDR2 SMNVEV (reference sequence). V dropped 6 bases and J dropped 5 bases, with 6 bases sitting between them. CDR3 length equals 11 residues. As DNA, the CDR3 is TGTGCCAGCAGATTGGGAGATACGCAGTATTTT. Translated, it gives CASRLGDTQYF.

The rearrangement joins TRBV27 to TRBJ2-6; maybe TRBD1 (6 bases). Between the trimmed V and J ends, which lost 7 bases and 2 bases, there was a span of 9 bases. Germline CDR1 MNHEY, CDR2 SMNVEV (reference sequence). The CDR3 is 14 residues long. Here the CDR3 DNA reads TGTGCCAGCAAAAGACAGGCTGGGGCCAACGTCCTGACTTTC. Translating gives CASKRQAGANVLTF.

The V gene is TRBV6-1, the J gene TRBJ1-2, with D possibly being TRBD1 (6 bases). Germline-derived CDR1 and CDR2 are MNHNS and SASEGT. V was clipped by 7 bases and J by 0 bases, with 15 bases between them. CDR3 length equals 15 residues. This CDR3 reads CASNLGGATNYGYTF. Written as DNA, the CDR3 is TGTGCCAGCAATTTGGGGGGGGCGACTAACTATGGCTACACCTTC.

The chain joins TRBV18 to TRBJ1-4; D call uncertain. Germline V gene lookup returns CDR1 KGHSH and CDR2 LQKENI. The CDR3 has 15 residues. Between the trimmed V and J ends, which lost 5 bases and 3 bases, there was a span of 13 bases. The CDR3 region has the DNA TGTGCCAGCTCAACGACGGGTAGGGCTAATGAAAAACTGTTTTTT. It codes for CASSTTGRANEKLFF.

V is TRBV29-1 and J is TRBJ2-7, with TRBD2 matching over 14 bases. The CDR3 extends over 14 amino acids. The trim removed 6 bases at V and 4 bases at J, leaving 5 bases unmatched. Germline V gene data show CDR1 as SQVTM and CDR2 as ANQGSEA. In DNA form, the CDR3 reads TGCAGCGTAGCCGGGACTAGCGGGAGATACGAGCAGTACTTC. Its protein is CSVAGTSGRYEQYF.

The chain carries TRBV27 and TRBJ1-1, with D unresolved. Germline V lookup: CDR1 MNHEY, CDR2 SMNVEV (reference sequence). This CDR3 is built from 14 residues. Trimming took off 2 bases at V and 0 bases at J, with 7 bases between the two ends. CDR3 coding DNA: TGTGCCAGCAGTTTAAGACGGTTGAACACTGAAGCTTTCTTT. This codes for CASSLRRLNTEAFF.

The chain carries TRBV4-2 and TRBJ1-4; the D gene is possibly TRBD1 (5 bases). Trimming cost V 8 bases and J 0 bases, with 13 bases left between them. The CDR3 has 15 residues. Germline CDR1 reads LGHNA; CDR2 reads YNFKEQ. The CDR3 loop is CASAGAFATNEKLFF. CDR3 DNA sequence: TGTGCCAGCGCCGGGGCCTTTGCAACTAATGAAAAACTGTTTTTT.

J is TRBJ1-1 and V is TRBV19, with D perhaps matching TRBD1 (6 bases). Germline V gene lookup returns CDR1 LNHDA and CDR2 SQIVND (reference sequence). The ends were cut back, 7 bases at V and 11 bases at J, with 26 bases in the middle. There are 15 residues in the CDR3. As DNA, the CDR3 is TGTGCCAGTACACCACAGGGTGGAATGAGTATCGGGGCTTTCTTT. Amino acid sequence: CASTPQGGMSIGAFF.

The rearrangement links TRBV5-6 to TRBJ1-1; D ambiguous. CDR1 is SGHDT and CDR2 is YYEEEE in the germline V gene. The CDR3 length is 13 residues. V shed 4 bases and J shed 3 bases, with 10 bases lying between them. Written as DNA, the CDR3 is TGTGCCAGCAGCCCCTACACCTACACTGAAGCTTTCTTT. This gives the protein CASSPYTYTEAFF. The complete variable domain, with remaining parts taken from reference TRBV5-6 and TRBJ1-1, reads DAGVTQSPTHLIKTRGQQVTLRCSPKSGHDTVSWYQQALGQGPQFIFQYYEEEERQRGNFPDRFSGHQFPNYSSELNVNALLLGDSALYLCASSPYTYTEAFFGQGTRLTVV.

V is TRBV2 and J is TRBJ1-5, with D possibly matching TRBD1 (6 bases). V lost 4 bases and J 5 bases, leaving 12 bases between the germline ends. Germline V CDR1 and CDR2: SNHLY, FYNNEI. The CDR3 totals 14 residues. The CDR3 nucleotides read TGTGCCAGCAGTGGGTGGGGGGCGGATCAGCCCCAGCATTTT. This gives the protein CASSGWGADQPQHF.

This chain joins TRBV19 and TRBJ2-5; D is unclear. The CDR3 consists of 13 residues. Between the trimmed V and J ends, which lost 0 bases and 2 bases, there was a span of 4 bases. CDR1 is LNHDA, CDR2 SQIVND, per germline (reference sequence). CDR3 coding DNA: TGTGCCAGTAGTATAGATCAACAAGAGACCCAGTACTTC. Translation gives CASSIDQQETQYF.

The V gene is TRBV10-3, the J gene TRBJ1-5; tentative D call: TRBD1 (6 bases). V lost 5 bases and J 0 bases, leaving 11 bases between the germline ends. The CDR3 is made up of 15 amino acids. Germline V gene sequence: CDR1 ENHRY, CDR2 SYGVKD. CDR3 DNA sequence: TGTGCCATCAGTCAGGGGCTCTATAGCAATCAGCCCCAGCATTTT. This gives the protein CAISQGLYSNQPQHF.

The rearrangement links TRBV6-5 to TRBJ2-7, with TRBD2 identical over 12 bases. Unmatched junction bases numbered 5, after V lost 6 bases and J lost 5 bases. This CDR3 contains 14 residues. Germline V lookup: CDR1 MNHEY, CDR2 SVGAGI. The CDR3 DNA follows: TGTGCCAGCAGGCCTAGCGGGGGGGCTGACGAGCAGTACTTC. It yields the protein CASRPSGGADEQYF.

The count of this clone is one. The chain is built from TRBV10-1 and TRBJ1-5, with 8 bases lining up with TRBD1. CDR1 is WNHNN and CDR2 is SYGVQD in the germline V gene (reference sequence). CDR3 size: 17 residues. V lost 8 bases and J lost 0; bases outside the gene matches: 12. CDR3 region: CASSKDDRGGSNQPQHF. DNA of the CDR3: TGCGCCAGCTCGAAAGATGACAGGGGAGGTAGCAATCAGCCCCAGCATTTT.

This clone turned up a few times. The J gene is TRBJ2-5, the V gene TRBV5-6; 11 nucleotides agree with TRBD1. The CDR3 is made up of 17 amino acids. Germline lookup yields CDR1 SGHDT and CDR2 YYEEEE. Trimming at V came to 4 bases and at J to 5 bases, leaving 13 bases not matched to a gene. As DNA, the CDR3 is TGTGCCAGCAGCCTGCGGACAGGGGGCTTCCTCTCGGAGACCCAGTACTTC. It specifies CASSLRTGGFLSETQYF. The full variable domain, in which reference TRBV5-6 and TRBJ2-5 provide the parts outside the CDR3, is DAGVTQSPTHLIKTRGQQVTLRCSPKSGHDTVSWYQQALGQGPQFIFQYYEEEERQRGNFPDRFSGHQFPNYSSELNVNALLLGDSALYLCASSLRTGGFLSETQYFGPGTRLLVL.

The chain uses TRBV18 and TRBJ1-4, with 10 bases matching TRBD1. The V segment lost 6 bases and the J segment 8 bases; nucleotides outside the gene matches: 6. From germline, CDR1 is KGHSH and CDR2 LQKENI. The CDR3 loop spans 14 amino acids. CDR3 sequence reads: CASSAGTGVEKLFF. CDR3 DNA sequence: TGTGCCAGCTCGGCCGGGACAGGGGTCGAAAAACTGTTTTTT.

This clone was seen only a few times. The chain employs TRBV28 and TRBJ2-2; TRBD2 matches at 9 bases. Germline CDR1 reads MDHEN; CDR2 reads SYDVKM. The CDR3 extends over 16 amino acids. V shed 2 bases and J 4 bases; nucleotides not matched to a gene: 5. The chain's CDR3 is CASSLRRGGGTGELFF. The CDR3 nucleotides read TGTGCCAGCAGTTTAAGGCGCGGGGGGGGCACCGGGGAGCTGTTTTTT.

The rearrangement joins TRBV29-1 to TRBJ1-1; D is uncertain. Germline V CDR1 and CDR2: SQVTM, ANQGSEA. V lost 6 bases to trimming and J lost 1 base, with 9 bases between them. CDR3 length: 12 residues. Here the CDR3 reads CSVSEGNTEAFF. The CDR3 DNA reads TGCAGCGTATCGGAAGGGAACACTGAAGCTTTCTTT.

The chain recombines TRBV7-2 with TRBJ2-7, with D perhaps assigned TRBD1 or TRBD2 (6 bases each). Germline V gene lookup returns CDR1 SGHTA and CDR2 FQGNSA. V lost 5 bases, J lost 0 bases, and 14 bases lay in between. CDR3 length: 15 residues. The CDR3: CASSLRDIRSYEQYF. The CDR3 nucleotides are TGTGCCAGCAGCCTGCGGGACATCCGCTCCTACGAGCAGTACTTC.

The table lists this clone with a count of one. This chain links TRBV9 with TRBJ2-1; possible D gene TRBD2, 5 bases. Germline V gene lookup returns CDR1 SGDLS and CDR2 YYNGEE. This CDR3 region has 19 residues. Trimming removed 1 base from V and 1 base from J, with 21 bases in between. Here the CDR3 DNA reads TGTGCCAGCAGCGTATCCCCCGGTAGGAGCGGAGGATCCTACAATGAGCAGTTCTTC. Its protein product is CASSVSPGRSGGSYNEQFF.

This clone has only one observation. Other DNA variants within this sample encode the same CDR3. CDR3 sequence (DNA): TGTGCCACCAGCAGAGGACAAGATGCAACTAATGAAAAACTGTTTTTT. Protein product: CATSRGQDATNEKLFF. This chain links TRBV15 with TRBJ1-4; D gene uncertain. CDR1 LNHNV and CDR2 YYDKDF come from the germline V gene (reference sequence). V lost 1 base and J 0 bases, leaving 9 bases between the germline ends. The CDR3 is made up of 16 amino acids.

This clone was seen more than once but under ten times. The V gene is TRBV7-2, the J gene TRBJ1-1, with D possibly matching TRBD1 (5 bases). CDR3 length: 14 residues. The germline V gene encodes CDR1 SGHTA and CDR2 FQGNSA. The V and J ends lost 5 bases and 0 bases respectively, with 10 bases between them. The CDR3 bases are TGTGCCAGCAGCCTACAGGCTTTGAACACTGAAGCTTTCTTT. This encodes CASSLQALNTEAFF.

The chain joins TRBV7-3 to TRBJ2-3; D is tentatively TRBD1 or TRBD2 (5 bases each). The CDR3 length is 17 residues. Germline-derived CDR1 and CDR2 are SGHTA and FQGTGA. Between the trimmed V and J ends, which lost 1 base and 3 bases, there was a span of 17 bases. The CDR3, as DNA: TGTGCCAGCAGCTTAAGAGGGGCCCAACTAAATACAGATACGCAGTATTTT. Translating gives CASSLRGAQLNTDTQYF.

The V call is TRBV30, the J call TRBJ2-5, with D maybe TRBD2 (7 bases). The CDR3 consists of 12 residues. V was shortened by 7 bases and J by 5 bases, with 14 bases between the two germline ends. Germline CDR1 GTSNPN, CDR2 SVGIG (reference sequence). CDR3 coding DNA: TGTGCCTCCACGGGGGGCGGTGAGACCCAGTACTTC. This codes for CASTGGGETQYF.

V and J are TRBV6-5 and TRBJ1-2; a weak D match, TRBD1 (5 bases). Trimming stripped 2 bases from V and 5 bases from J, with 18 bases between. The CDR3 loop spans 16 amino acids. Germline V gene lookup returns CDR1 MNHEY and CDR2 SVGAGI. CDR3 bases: TGTGCCAGCAGTTACCTGGGCCAGGGCTTTAGGTATGGCTACACCTTC. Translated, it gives CASSYLGQGFRYGYTF.

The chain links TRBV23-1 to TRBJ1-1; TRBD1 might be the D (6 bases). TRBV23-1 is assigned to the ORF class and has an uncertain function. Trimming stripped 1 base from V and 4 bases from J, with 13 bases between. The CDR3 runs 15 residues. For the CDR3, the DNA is TGCGCCAGCAGTCAATACAGTACAGGGTCCACTGAAGCTTTCTTT. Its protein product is CASSQYSTGSTEAFF.

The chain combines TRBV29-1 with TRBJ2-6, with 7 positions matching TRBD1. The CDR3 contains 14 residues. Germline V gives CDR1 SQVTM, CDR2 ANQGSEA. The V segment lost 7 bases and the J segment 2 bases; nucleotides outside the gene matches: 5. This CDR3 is CSAGDRAGANVLTF. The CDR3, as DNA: TGCAGCGCCGGCGACAGGGCTGGGGCCAACGTCCTGACTTTC.

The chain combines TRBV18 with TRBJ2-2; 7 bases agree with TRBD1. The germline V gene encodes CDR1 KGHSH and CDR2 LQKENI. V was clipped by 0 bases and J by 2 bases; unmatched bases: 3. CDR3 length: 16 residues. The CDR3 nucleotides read TGTGCCAGCTCACCACCGGGGACAGTTAACACCGGGGAGCTGTTTTTT. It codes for CASSPPGTVNTGELFF. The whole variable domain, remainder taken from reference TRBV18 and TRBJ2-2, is NAGVMQNPRHLVRRRGQEARLRCSPMKGHSHVYWYRQLPEEGLKFMVYLQKENIIDESGMPKERFSAEFPKEGPSILRIQQVVRGDSAAYFCASSPPGTVNTGELFFGEGSRLTVL.